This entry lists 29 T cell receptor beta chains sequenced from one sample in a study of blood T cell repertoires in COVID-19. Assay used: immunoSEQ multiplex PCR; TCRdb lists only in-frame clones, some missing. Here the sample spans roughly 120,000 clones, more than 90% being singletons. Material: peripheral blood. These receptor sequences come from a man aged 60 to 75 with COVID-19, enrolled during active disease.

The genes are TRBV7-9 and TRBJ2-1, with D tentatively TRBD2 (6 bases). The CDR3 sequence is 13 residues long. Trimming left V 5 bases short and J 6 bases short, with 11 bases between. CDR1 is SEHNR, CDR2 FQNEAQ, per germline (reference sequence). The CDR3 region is CASSHGGVNEQFF. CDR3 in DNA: TGTGCCAGCAGCCACGGCGGGGTCAATGAGCAGTTCTTC.

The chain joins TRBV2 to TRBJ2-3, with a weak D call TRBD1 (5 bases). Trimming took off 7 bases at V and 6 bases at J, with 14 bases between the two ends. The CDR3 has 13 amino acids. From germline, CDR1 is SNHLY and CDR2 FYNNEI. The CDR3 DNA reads TGTGCCAGCACCTTTTCTGGGGCCGATACGCAGTATTTT. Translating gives CASTFSGADTQYF.

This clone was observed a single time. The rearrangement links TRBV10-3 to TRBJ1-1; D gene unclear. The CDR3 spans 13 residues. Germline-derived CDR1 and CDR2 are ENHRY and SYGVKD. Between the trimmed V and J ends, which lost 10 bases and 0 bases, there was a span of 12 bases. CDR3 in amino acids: CATLPSLNTEAFF. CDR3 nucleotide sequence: TGTGCCACCCTCCCTTCTTTGAACACTGAAGCTTTCTTT.

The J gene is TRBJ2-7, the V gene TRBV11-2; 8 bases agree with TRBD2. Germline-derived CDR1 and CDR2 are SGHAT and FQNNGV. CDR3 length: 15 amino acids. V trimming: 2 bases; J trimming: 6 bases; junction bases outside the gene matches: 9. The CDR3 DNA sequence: TGTGCCAGCAGCTTAAACAAGCGGGAGTATCGCGAGCAGTACTTC. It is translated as CASSLNKREYREQYF.

CDR3 amino acids: CASSYSRAEGEKLFF. As DNA, the CDR3 is TGTGCCAGCAGTTATTCTCGGGCCGAGGGTGAAAAACTGTTTTTT. This chain uses TRBV6-5 with TRBJ1-4; no reliable D call. V was trimmed by 3 bases and J by 7 bases, leaving 15 bases between them. CDR1 and CDR2 (germline): MNHEY, SVGAGI. This CDR3 has 15 residues.

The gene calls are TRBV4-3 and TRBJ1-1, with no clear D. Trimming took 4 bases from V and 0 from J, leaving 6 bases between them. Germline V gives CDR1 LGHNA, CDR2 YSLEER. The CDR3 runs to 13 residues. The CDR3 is CASSREMNTEAFF. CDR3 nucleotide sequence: TGCGCCAGCAGCCGGGAGATGAACACTGAAGCTTTCTTT.

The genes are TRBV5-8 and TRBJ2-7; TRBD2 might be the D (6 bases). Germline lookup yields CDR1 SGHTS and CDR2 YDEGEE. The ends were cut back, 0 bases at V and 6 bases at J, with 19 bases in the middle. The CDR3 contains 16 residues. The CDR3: CASSLAELRGGGEQYF. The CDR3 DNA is TGTGCCAGCAGCTTGGCAGAGTTGCGGGGCGGAGGCGAGCAGTACTTC. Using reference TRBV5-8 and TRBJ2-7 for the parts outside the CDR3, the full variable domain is EAGVTQSPTHLIKTRGQQATLRCSPISGHTSVYWYQQALGLGLQFLLWYDEGEERNRGNFPPRFSGRQFPNYSSELNVNALELEDSALYLCASSLAELRGGGEQYFGPGTRLTVT.

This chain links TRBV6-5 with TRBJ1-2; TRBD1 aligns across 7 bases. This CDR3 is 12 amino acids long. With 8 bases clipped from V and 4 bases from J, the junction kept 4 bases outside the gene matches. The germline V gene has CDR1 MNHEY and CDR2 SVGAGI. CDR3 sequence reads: CASDRAGYGYTF. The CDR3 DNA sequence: TGTGCCAGCGACAGGGCGGGCTATGGCTACACCTTC.

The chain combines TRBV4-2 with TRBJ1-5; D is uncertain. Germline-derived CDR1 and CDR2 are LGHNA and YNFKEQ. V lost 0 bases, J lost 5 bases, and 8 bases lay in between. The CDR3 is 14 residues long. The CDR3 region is CASSQETPDQPQHF. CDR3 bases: TGTGCCAGCAGCCAAGAGACACCTGATCAGCCCCAGCATTTT.

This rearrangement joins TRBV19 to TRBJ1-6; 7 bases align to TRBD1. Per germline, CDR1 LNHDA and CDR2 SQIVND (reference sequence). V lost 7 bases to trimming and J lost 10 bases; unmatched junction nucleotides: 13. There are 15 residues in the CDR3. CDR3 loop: CASTPGGTFDSPLHF. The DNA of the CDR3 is TGTGCCAGTACCCCAGGGGGGACTTTCGACTCACCCCTCCACTTT. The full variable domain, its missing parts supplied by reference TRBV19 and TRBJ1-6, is DGGITQSPKYLFRKEGQNVTLSCEQNLNHDAMYWYRQDPGQGLRLIYYSQIVNDFQKGDIAEGYSVSREKKESFPLTVTSAQKNPTAFYLCASTPGGTFDSPLHFGNGTRLTVT.

DNA of the CDR3: TGTGCCAGCAGCTCCACGCAGGGGGCGGACACTGAAGCTTTCTTT. Encoded protein: CASSSTQGADTEAFF. The V and J genes are TRBV6-5 and TRBJ1-1, with 8 bases fitting TRBD1. This CDR3 is built from 15 residues. CDR1 is MNHEY, CDR2 SVGAGI, per germline. Trimming took 6 bases from V and 3 from J; bases not matched to a gene: 9.

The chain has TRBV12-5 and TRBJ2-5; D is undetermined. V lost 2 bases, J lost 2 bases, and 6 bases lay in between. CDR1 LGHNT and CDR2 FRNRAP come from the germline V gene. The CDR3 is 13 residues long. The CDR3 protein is CASGLYLQETQYF. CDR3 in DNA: TGTGCTAGTGGTTTGTACCTACAAGAGACCCAGTACTTC.

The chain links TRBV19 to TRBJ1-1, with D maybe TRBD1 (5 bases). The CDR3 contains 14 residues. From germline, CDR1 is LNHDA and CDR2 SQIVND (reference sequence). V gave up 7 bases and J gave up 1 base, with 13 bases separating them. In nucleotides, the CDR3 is TGTGCCAGTACAGAGGGCGGGGGGAACACTGAAGCTTTCTTT. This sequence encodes CASTEGGGNTEAFF.

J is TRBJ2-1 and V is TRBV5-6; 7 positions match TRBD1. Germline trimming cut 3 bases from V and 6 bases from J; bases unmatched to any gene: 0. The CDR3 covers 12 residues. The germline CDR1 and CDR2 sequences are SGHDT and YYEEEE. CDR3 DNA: TGTGCCAGCAGCTCAGGGGGCAATGAGCAGTTCTTC. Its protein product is CASSSGGNEQFF.

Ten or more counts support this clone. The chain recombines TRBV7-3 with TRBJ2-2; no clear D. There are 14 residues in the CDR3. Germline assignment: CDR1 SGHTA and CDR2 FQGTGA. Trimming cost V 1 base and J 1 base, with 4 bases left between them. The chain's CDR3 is CASSLNRNTGELFF. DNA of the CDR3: TGTGCCAGCAGCTTAAACAGGAACACCGGGGAGCTGTTTTTT.

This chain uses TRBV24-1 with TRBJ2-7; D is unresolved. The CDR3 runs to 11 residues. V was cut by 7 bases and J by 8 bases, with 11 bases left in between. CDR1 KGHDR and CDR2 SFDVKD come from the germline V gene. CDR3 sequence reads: CATSSGRQQYF. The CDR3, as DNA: TGTGCCACCAGCTCGGGTCGGCAGCAGTACTTC.

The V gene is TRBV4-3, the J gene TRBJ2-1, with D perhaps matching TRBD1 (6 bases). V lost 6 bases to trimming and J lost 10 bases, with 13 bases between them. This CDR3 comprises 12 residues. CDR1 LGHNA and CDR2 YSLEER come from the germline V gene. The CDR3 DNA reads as TGCGCCAGCAGTTTTGAGGGACAAGAGCAGTTCTTC. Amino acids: CASSFEGQEQFF.

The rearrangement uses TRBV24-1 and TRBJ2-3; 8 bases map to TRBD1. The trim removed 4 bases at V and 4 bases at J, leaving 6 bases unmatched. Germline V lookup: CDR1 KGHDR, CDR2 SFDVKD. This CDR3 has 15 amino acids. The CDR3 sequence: CATSEPGQVADTQYF. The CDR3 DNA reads TGTGCCACCAGTGAACCGGGACAGGTCGCAGATACGCAGTATTTT.

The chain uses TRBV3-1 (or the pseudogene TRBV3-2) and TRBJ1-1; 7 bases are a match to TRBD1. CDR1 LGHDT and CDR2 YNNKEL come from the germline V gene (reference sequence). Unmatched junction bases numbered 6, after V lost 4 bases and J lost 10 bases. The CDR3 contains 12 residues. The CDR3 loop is CASSPSDRAAFF. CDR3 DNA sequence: TGTGCCAGCAGCCCGTCCGACAGGGCAGCTTTCTTT.

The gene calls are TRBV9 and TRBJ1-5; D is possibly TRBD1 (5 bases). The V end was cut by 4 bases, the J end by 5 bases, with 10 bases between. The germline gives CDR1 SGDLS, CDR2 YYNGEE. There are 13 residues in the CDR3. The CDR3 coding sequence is TGTGCCAGCAGCCGGACACAATATCAGCCCCAGCATTTT. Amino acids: CASSRTQYQPQHF.

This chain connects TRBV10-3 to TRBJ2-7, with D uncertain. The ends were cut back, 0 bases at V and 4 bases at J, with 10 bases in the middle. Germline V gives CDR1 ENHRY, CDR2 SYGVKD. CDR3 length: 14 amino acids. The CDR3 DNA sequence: TGTGCCATCAGTGAGTCGTTAGAGCTATACGAGCAGTACTTC. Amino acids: CAISESLELYEQYF.

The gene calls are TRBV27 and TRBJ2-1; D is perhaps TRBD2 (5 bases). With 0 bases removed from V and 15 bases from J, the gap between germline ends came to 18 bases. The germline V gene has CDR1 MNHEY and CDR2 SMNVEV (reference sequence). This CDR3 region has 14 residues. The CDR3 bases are TGTGCCAGCAGTTTATCGATCAGAGGGCAGTGGTGGTTCTTC. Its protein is CASSLSIRGQWWFF.

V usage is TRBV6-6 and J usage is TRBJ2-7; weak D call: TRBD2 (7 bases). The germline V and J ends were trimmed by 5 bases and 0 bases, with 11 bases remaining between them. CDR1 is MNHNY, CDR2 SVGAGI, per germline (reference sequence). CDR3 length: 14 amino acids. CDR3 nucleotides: TGTGCCAGCAGTGAGGGGGGGAGCTCCTACGAGCAGTACTTC. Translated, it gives CASSEGGSSYEQYF.

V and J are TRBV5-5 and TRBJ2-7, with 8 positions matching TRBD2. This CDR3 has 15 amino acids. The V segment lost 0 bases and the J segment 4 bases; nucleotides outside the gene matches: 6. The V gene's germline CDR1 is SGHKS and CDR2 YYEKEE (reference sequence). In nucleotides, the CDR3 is TGTGCCAGCAGCTTGGGGCCGGGGGGGCCTTACGAGCAGTACTTC. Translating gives CASSLGPGGPYEQYF.

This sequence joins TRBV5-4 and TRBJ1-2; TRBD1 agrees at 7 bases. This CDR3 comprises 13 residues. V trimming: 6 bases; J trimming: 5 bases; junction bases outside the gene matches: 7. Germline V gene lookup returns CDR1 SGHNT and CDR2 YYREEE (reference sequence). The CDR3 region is CASTYSGGYGYTF. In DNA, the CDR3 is TGTGCCAGCACTTATTCAGGGGGATATGGCTACACCTTC.

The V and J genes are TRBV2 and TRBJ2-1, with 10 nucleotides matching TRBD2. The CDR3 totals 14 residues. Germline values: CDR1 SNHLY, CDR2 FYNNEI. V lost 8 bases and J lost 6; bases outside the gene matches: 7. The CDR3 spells CASSLLAGVNEQFF. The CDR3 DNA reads TGTGCCAGCTCCCTTCTAGCGGGAGTCAATGAGCAGTTCTTC.

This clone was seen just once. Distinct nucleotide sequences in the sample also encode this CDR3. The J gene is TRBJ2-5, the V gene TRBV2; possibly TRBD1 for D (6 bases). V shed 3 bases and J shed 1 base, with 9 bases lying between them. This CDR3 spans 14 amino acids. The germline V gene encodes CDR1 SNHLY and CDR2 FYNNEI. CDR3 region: CASSDGRGQETQYF. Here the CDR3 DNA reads TGTGCCAGCAGTGACGGCAGGGGCCAAGAGACCCAGTACTTC.

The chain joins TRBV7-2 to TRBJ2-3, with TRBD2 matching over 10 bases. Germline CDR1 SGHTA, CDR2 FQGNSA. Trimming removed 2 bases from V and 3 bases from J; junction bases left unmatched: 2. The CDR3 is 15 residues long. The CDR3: CASSLTSGTTDTQYF. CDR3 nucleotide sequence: TGTGCCAGCAGCTTAACTAGCGGGACGACAGATACGCAGTATTTT.

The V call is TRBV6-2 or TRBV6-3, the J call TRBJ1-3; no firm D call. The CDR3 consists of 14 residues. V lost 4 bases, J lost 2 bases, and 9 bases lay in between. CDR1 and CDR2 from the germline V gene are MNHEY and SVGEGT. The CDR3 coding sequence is TGTGCCAGCAGTTCCGCGGGTGCTGGAAACACCATATATTTT. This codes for CASSSAGAGNTIYF.